Listed here are 29 T cell receptor beta chains from one sample, sequenced in a study of blood T cells in healthy people across ages. Combining a sample-barcoded 5' primer with a J-beta primer mix, a second PCR ran for about 6 to 12 cycles. TCRdb re-derived calls from the 5' RACE reads in MiXCR, one entry per CDR3 protein. This sample yields about 670,000 distinct CDR3 sequences, of which over 40% are seen a single time; about 30% belongs to the top ten. What was sequenced was blood. The receptors were gathered from a man older than 75 in good health.

This clonotype was picked up a small number of times. The chain carries TRBV7-2 and TRBJ2-3, with D perhaps given as TRBD1 or TRBD2 (5 bases each). CDR1 SGHTA and CDR2 FQGNSA come from the germline V gene. V was shortened by 4 bases and J by 2 bases, with 13 bases between the two germline ends. The CDR3 totals 15 residues. The CDR3 here is CASSSSVGVTDTQYF. CDR3 in DNA: TGTGCCAGCAGCTCGTCGGTGGGGGTCACAGATACGCAGTATTTT.

The genes are TRBV6-6 and TRBJ1-2; D might be TRBD1 (5 bases). The CDR3 is 12 amino acids. Per the germline V gene, CDR1 is MNHNY and CDR2 is SVGAGI (reference sequence). Trimming stripped 4 bases from V and 7 bases from J, with 10 bases between. The CDR3 reads CASSSGGTGYTF. CDR3 bases: TGTGCCAGCAGTTCTGGGGGAACTGGCTACACCTTC.

This clonotype was counted between two and nine times. The CDR3 DNA is TGTGCCAGCAGCGTACTAGCGGGGGGCTCCTACGAGCAGTACTTC. It encodes CASSVLAGGSYEQYF. J is TRBJ2-7 and V is TRBV7-2, with 12 bases aligning to TRBD2. CDR1 SGHTA and CDR2 FQGNSA come from the germline V gene. The CDR3 totals 15 residues. The trim removed 5 bases at V and 0 bases at J, leaving 2 bases unmatched.

This clonotype was counted a few times. CDR3 sequence (DNA): TGCGCCAGCAGCACGACTAGCGGGAGGCCGGGGGTGACCCAGTACTTC. This sequence encodes CASSTTSGRPGVTQYF. The chain couples TRBV5-1 to TRBJ2-5, with 13 bases aligning to TRBD2. The germline gives CDR1 SGHRS, CDR2 YFSETQ. The trim removed 4 bases at V and 7 bases at J, leaving 10 bases unmatched. The CDR3 totals 16 residues.

The chain links TRBV15 to TRBJ1-4; no firm D call. The CDR3 spans 16 residues. Between the trimmed V and J ends, which lost 0 bases and 4 bases, there was a span of 12 bases. The V gene's germline CDR1 is LNHNV and CDR2 YYDKDF (reference sequence). The CDR3 sequence is CATSRESGSLNEKLFF. In DNA form, the CDR3 reads TGTGCCACCAGCAGAGAGTCGGGTTCCCTTAATGAAAAACTGTTTTTT. Complete variable domain (other parts from reference TRBV15 and TRBJ1-4): DAMVIQNPRYQVTQFGKPVTLSCSQTLNHNVMYWYQQKSSQAPKLLFHYYDKDFNNEADTPDNFQSRRPNTSFCFLDIRSPGLGDTAMYLCATSRESGSLNEKLFFGSGTQLSVL.

The sample holds a few counts of this clonotype. This chain joins TRBV25-1 and TRBJ2-5; TRBD1 matches 8 bases. Looked up from germline, CDR1 is MGHDK and CDR2 is SYGVNS. After removal of 2 bases from V and 4 bases from J, the junction contained 9 bases not matched to a gene. This CDR3 spans 16 amino acids. The CDR3 nucleotides are TGTGCCAGCAGTGAACCGCCAGGGGGCTCGAGAGAGACCCAGTACTTC. Its translation: CASSEPPGGSRETQYF.

This clonotype was observed a handful of times. The chain links TRBV28 to TRBJ2-7; the match to TRBD2 covers 12 bases. In germline, CDR1 is MDHEN, CDR2 SYDVKM. With V trimmed by 5 bases and J by 3 bases, 14 bases remained unmatched. This CDR3 has 18 residues. The CDR3 DNA reads as TGTGCCAGCAGTCCGACAGGGGGACTAGCGGGCTTCAACTACGAGCAGTACTTC. Protein sequence: CASSPTGGLAGFNYEQYF. Full variable domain (missing parts from reference TRBV28 and TRBJ2-7): DVKVTQSSRYLVKRTGEKVFLECVQDMDHENMFWYRQDPGLGLRLIYFSYDVKMKEKGDIPEGYSVSREKKERFSLILESASTNQTSMYLCASSPTGGLAGFNYEQYFGPGTRLTVT.

V is TRBV3-1 and J is TRBJ1-6; weak D call: TRBD1 (5 bases). The V gene's germline CDR1 is LGHDT and CDR2 YNNKEL (reference sequence). The CDR3 covers 15 residues. The ends were cut back, 6 bases at V and 5 bases at J, with 14 bases in the middle. The CDR3 region is CASRSRDGDNSPLHF. In DNA form, the CDR3 reads TGTGCCAGCAGATCTCGGGACGGCGATAATTCACCCCTCCACTTT.

This clonotype was detected once. The rearrangement joins TRBV28 to TRBJ1-5; 8 nucleotides match TRBD1. CDR1 MDHEN and CDR2 SYDVKM come from the germline V gene. The trim removed 7 bases at V and 3 bases at J, leaving 8 bases unmatched. The CDR3 is 15 residues long. The CDR3 region is CASKRGRGPNQPQHF. CDR3 bases: TGTGCCAGCAAAAGGGGCAGGGGGCCCAATCAGCCCCAGCATTTT.

The sample holds a few counts of this clonotype. This chain uses TRBV6-1 with TRBJ2-5; D is unresolved. This CDR3 is built from 18 residues. Trimming cost V 0 bases and J 2 bases, with 19 bases left between them. Germline V CDR1 and CDR2: MNHNS, SASEGT. CDR3 sequence reads: CASSEAPARFAPQETQYF. For the CDR3, the DNA is TGTGCCAGCAGTGAAGCACCGGCCCGATTCGCCCCTCAAGAGACCCAGTACTTC.

In its sample, this clonotype was seen a few times. The V gene is TRBV7-2, the J gene TRBJ2-7; D ambiguous. Per germline, CDR1 SGHTA and CDR2 FQGNSA. Trimming left V 5 bases short and J 2 bases short, with 13 bases between. The CDR3 is 14 amino acids. The CDR3 region is CASSRTQSAYEQYF. DNA for the CDR3: TGTGCCAGCAGCCGGACGCAGTCCGCCTACGAGCAGTACTTC.

The chain employs TRBV20-1 and TRBJ1-1, with D tentatively TRBD1 (5 bases). V lost 1 base and J 1 base, leaving 10 bases between the germline ends. The germline V gene has CDR1 DFQATT and CDR2 SNEGSKA (reference sequence). The CDR3 has 14 amino acids. CDR3 region: CSARGQGWNTEAFF. CDR3 sequence (DNA): TGCAGTGCTAGAGGTCAGGGTTGGAACACTGAAGCTTTCTTT.

The gene calls are TRBV6-4 and TRBJ2-2, with 8 bases aligning to TRBD1. V shed 0 bases and J 6 bases; nucleotides not matched to a gene: 0. Germline V gene lookup returns CDR1 MRHNA and CDR2 SNTAGT. The CDR3 sequence is 14 residues long. The CDR3 nucleotides are TGTGCCAGCAGTGACTCGACAGGGGCCGGGGAGCTGTTTTTT. Its translation: CASSDSTGAGELFF.

For the CDR3, the DNA is TGTGCCATCAGTGAGTCGTCCGGGACAAGTAAAACAACCTACGAGCAGTACTTC. Its translation is CAISESSGTSKTTYEQYF. V and J are TRBV10-3 and TRBJ2-7; perhaps TRBD1 as D (6 bases). Trimming took off 0 bases at V and 2 bases at J, with 20 bases between the two ends. Germline CDR1 and CDR2: ENHRY and SYGVKD. The CDR3 loop spans 18 amino acids.

This sequence joins TRBV2 and TRBJ2-4; D unclear. CDR3 size: 13 residues. Trimming removed 6 bases at V and 13 bases at J, with 19 bases between. The germline CDR1 and CDR2 sequences are SNHLY and FYNNEI. The CDR3 DNA sequence: TGTGCCAGCAGGGGCAGCCCTACTACGAAGCAGTACTTC. Translation: CASRGSPTTKQYF.

As regards this clonotype: Possible read error: a much larger clone is one base away. The V gene is TRBV7-9, the J gene TRBJ2-3; TRBD2 is a possible D gene (6 bases). CDR3 length equals 15 residues. V was cut by 7 bases and J by 5 bases, with 19 bases left in between. CDR1 is SEHNR, CDR2 FQNEAQ, per germline (reference sequence). DNA for the CDR3: TGTGCCAGCACCTCAAATAACGGGAGCGGAGATACGCAGTATTTT. This encodes CASTSNNGSGDTQYF. Complete variable domain (other parts from reference TRBV7-9 and TRBJ2-3): DTGVSQNPRHKITKRGQNVTFRCDPISEHNRLYWYRQTLGQGPEFLTYFQNEAQLEKSRLLSDRFSAERPKGSFSTLEIQRTEQGDSAMYLCASTSNNGSGDTQYFGPGTRLTVL.

The chain links TRBV7-2 to TRBJ2-5, with D possibly being TRBD1 (6 bases). Looked up from germline, CDR1 is SGHTA and CDR2 is FQGNSA. V was pared by 5 bases and J by 11 bases, with 24 bases between. The CDR3 is made up of 15 amino acids. CDR3 loop: CASSVMGRRDNEQYF. The CDR3 DNA follows: TGTGCCAGCAGCGTAATGGGACGTCGGGACAATGAGCAGTACTTC. The full variable domain, in which reference TRBV7-2 and TRBJ2-5 provide the parts outside the CDR3, is GAGVSQSPSNKVTEKGKDVELRCDPISGHTALYWYRQSLGQGLEFLIYFQGNSAPDKSGLPSDRFSAERTGGSVSTLTIQRTQQEDSAVYLCASSVMGRRDNEQYFGPGTRLLVL.

V and J are TRBV5-8 and TRBJ2-6; D is unclear. Germline V gene data show CDR1 as SGHTS and CDR2 as YDEGEE. The V end lost 1 base, the J end lost 0 bases, and 5 bases lay between the germline ends. The CDR3 covers 15 residues. In nucleotides, the CDR3 is TGTGCCAGCAGCTTGATGAGCTCTGGGGCCAACGTCCTGACTTTC. Translating gives CASSLMSSGANVLTF.

This chain links TRBV28 with TRBJ2-1; 8 bases are a match to TRBD2. This CDR3 is 16 amino acids long. Trimming removed 5 bases from V and 13 bases from J; junction bases left unmatched: 19. CDR1 MDHEN and CDR2 SYDVKM come from the germline V gene. CDR3 in amino acids: CASSPSAVSGGGTQFF. The CDR3 nucleotides read TGTGCCAGCAGTCCTTCTGCCGTGAGCGGGGGAGGGACCCAGTTCTTC.

This clonotype was detected ten times or more. The rearrangement uses TRBV12-3 or TRBV12-4 and TRBJ2-5; TRBD2 is a possible D gene (6 bases). Trimming removed 3 bases at V and 5 bases at J, with 13 bases between. The CDR3 extends over 14 amino acids. CDR3: CASSFSRGRETQYF. The CDR3 bases are TGTGCCAGCAGTTTCTCGCGGGGAAGGGAGACCCAGTACTTC.

The genes are TRBV6-1 and TRBJ2-7, with 8 bases that match TRBD2. With 8 bases clipped from V and 0 bases from J, the junction kept 6 bases outside the gene matches. Germline CDR1 reads MNHNS; CDR2 reads SASEGT. This CDR3 has 14 amino acids. The CDR3 protein is CASRVTSVSYEQYF. As DNA, the CDR3 is TGTGCCAGCCGTGTGACTAGCGTCTCCTACGAGCAGTACTTC.

This clonotype has a count of ten or more. The genes are TRBV7-2 and TRBJ2-5; 8 bases align to TRBD2. The CDR3 spans 14 residues. The germline V gene encodes CDR1 SGHTA and CDR2 FQGNSA. The ends lost 4 bases at V and 2 bases at J; junction bases unmatched: 3. CDR3 sequence: CASSSGGNQETQYF. The CDR3 nucleotides read TGTGCCAGCAGCTCGGGGGGGAATCAAGAGACCCAGTACTTC.

This clonotype was counted only a few times. Here the CDR3 reads CASRDLRETQYF. Written as DNA, the CDR3 is TGTGCCAGCCGGGACCTTCGGGAGACCCAGTACTTC. J is TRBJ2-5 and V is TRBV25-1; possibly TRBD1 or TRBD2 for D (5 bases each). In germline, CDR1 is MGHDK, CDR2 SYGVNS. This CDR3 region has 12 residues. Trimming removed 8 bases from V and 5 bases from J, with 12 bases in between.

The genes are TRBV7-7 and TRBJ1-4; a weak D match, TRBD1 (5 bases). CDR3 length: 15 amino acids. Trimming removed 5 bases at V and 7 bases at J, with 17 bases between. Germline CDR1 and CDR2: SSHAT and FNYEAQ (reference sequence). The CDR3 reads CASSRGTANSEKLFF. The DNA for the CDR3 is TGTGCCAGCAGCAGAGGGACGGCCAATAGTGAAAAACTGTTTTTT.

This sequence joins TRBV11-2 and TRBJ2-7, with D possibly TRBD1 on 5 matching bases. This CDR3 is 15 amino acids long. CDR1 and CDR2 from the germline V gene are SGHAT and FQNNGV. With 6 bases removed from V and 4 bases from J, the gap between germline ends came to 19 bases. CDR3 sequence: CASSYTTGRVYEQYF. CDR3 bases: TGTGCCAGCAGTTATACTACAGGTCGAGTATACGAGCAGTACTTC.

This clonotype has just a few counts. This chain joins TRBV15 and TRBJ2-5; weak D call: TRBD1 (6 bases). V lost 0 bases and J lost 0, with 11 bases in between. The CDR3 sequence is 16 residues long. In germline, CDR1 is LNHNV, CDR2 YYDKDF (reference sequence). Written as DNA, the CDR3 is TGTGCCACCAGCAGAGATGGGGGCGGGTACCAAGAGACCCAGTACTTC. Protein sequence: CATSRDGGGYQETQYF.

In this sample, this clonotype turned up once. V is TRBV29-1 and J is TRBJ1-1, with D tentatively TRBD1 (6 bases). The CDR3 sequence is 12 residues long. CDR1 SQVTM and CDR2 ANQGSEA come from the germline V gene. Trimming pared 6 bases from V and 1 base from J, leaving 9 bases between. This CDR3 is CSVGQTNTEAFF. Here the CDR3 DNA reads TGCAGCGTCGGACAGACGAACACTGAAGCTTTCTTT.

V and J are TRBV4-3 and TRBJ2-7; D might be TRBD2 (5 bases). The CDR3 length is 14 residues. CDR1 LGHNA and CDR2 YSLEER come from the germline V gene. Trimming stripped 2 bases from V and 4 bases from J, with 12 bases between. The CDR3, as DNA: TGCGCCAGCAGCCAAACGACTACGATGTACGAGCAGTACTTC. Encoded protein: CASSQTTTMYEQYF.

This clonotype was picked up a small number of times. J is TRBJ2-1 and V is TRBV27, with 12 bases aligning to TRBD1. V shed 2 bases and J 9 bases; nucleotides not matched to a gene: 8. CDR1 MNHEY and CDR2 SMNVEV come from the germline V gene (reference sequence). The CDR3 totals 16 residues. The CDR3 nucleotides are TGTGCCAGCAGTTTAAGGAGGGACAGGGGGCGGTTTGAGCAGTTCTTC. Encoded protein: CASSLRRDRGRFEQFF.